The 12 T cell receptor beta chains given below trace back to one sample, sequenced in a study of shared clonotypes between healthy human individuals. This table comes from immunoSEQ multiplex PCR, and its TCRdb copy is limited to in-frame clones, with some not included. Among 110,000 or so clones listed, around 66% were seen once. Source material: memory CD8+ T cells sorted from blood. Documented subset: CD45RO+ cells pooled with CCR7-negative TemRA cells. The source of these receptors is a woman under 40 in good health.

This sequence joins TRBV7-2 and TRBJ2-7; 11 bases align to TRBD2. This CDR3 contains 16 residues. Losses at the gene ends were 2 bases for V and 3 bases for J; bases not matched to a gene: 6. Germline V gene lookup returns CDR1 SGHTA and CDR2 FQGNSA. The CDR3 DNA reads TGTGCCAGCAGCTTAACCCTACTAGCGGGAGTCTACGAGCAGTACTTC. This sequence encodes CASSLTLLAGVYEQYF. Full variable domain (outside the CDR3, taken from reference TRBV7-2 and TRBJ2-7): GAGVSQSPSNKVTEKGKDVELRCDPISGHTALYWYRQSLGQGLEFLIYFQGNSAPDKSGLPSDRFSAERTGGSVSTLTIQRTQQEDSAVYLCASSLTLLAGVYEQYFGPGTRLTVT.

The chain combines TRBV6-1 with TRBJ2-2; perhaps TRBD2 as D (5 bases). The CDR3 extends over 16 amino acids. Germline CDR1 and CDR2: MNHNS and SASEGT. Between the trimmed V and J ends, which lost 2 bases and 4 bases, there was a span of 14 bases. CDR3 sequence (DNA): TGTGCCAGCAGTGAAAGTTCGGACTTACCCACCGGGGAGCTGTTTTTT. Its translation is CASSESSDLPTGELFF.

This rearrangement joins TRBV7-8 to TRBJ2-3; D may correspond to TRBD1 or TRBD2 (5 bases each). CDR1 and CDR2 (germline): SGHVS, FQNEAQ. Trimming removed 5 bases at V and 0 bases at J, with 15 bases between. The CDR3 runs to 16 residues. The CDR3: CASSPGTASSTDTQYF. The CDR3 DNA follows: TGTGCCAGCAGCCCCGGGACGGCCTCTAGCACAGATACGCAGTATTTT.

V is TRBV7-9 and J is TRBJ2-7; 7 bases line up with TRBD2. CDR1 and CDR2 (germline): SEHNR, FQNEAQ (reference sequence). Germline trimming cut 4 bases from V and 1 base from J; bases unmatched to any gene: 7. The CDR3 runs 15 residues. CDR3 protein: CASSSRLAESYEQYF. The CDR3 DNA follows: TGTGCCAGCAGCTCTAGGCTAGCGGAGTCCTACGAGCAGTACTTC.

This clone was picked up many times. V usage is TRBV2 and J usage is TRBJ1-1; no clear D. Germline V gene sequence: CDR1 SNHLY, CDR2 FYNNEI. CDR3 length equals 12 residues. Trimming shortened V by 6 bases and J by 3 bases, and 8 bases separated the two germline ends. CDR3 coding DNA: TGTGCCAGCAGGCTAGGGTACACTGAAGCTTTCTTT. It specifies CASRLGYTEAFF.

The chain has TRBV28 and TRBJ1-5, with D perhaps matching TRBD1 (5 bases). The CDR3 spans 13 residues. V gave up 5 bases and J gave up 4 bases, with 9 bases separating them. In germline, CDR1 is MDHEN, CDR2 SYDVKM. CDR3 nucleotides: TGTGCCAGCAGTCCCCCAGGGAATCAGCCCCAGCATTTT. Translating gives CASSPPGNQPQHF.

The chain carries TRBV2 and TRBJ2-3, with D hard to call. CDR3 size: 13 residues. Germline V CDR1 and CDR2: SNHLY, FYNNEI. V gave up 5 bases and J gave up 2 bases, with 8 bases separating them. The CDR3 region has the DNA TGTGCCAGCAGTCCTGACACCACAGATACGCAGTATTTT. Translation gives CASSPDTTDTQYF.

The chain employs TRBV2 and TRBJ2-7, with TRBD2 matching over 9 bases. The germline V gene has CDR1 SNHLY and CDR2 FYNNEI. V shed 8 bases and J 2 bases; nucleotides not matched to a gene: 10. The CDR3 has 15 amino acids. CDR3: CASPRQREATYEQYF. The CDR3 nucleotides read TGTGCCAGCCCCCGTCAGCGGGAGGCAACCTACGAGCAGTACTTC. The full variable domain, rest sourced from reference TRBV2 and TRBJ2-7, is EPEVTQTPSHQVTQMGQEVILRCVPISNHLYFYWYRQILGQKVEFLVSFYNNEISEKSEIFDDQFSVERPDGSNFTLKIRSTKLEDSAMYFCASPRQREATYEQYFGPGTRLTVT.

The chain uses TRBV5-1 and TRBJ2-2; TRBD2 matches 13 bases. Germline V lookup: CDR1 SGHRS, CDR2 YFSETQ. The V gene end was trimmed by 4 bases and the J gene end by 6 bases; junction bases not matched to a gene: 9. This CDR3 is built from 17 residues. For the CDR3, the DNA is TGCGCCAGCAGCGCCCTGACTAGCGGGAGGTCGGCCGGGGAGCTGTTTTTT. Its translation: CASSALTSGRSAGELFF.

The V gene is TRBV27, the J gene TRBJ1-2; the match to TRBD1 covers 7 bases. This CDR3 has 16 residues. Per the germline V gene, CDR1 is MNHEY and CDR2 is SMNVEV (reference sequence). V was clipped by 5 bases and J by 6 bases; unmatched bases: 15. The CDR3 DNA reads as TGTGCCAGCAGTCCCCACAACAGGGGCGGATTCAATGGCTACACCTTC. Its protein is CASSPHNRGGFNGYTF.

This chain uses TRBV27 with TRBJ2-3, with D tentatively TRBD2 (6 bases). Looked up from germline, CDR1 is MNHEY and CDR2 is SMNVEV (reference sequence). CDR3 length: 14 amino acids. The V gene lost 5 bases and the J gene lost 0 bases, with 9 bases spanning the gap. The CDR3 DNA follows: TGTGCCAGCAGTGTGGACTATAGCACAGATACGCAGTATTTT. It yields the protein CASSVDYSTDTQYF.

The rearrangement joins TRBV5-4 to TRBJ2-7; 13 bases match TRBD2. Trimming removed 2 bases from V and 6 bases from J; junction bases left unmatched: 8. From germline, CDR1 is SGHNT and CDR2 YYREEE (reference sequence). CDR3 length: 16 residues. The CDR3, as DNA: TGTGCCAGCAGCTTTACCGGGACTAGCGGGACCTCCGAGCAGTACTTC. Translation: CASSFTGTSGTSEQYF.